A single sample gave rise to the 21 T cell receptor beta chains below, sequenced in a study of HIV-infected patients and healthy controls. Whole blood was used without fractionation, so all unsorted peripheral T cells were included. cDNA was made from 500 ng RNA using alpha and beta constant primers. Separate chain-specific third strand synthesis with multiplexing indices produced the alpha and beta libraries. MiXCR, run by TCRdb on the 5' RACE reads, gives a single entry per CDR3 protein. Of about 5,500 distinct CDR3 sequences listed, about 8.2% are singletons. Sequencing was performed on blood, taken before antiretroviral therapy. The receptors here all came from an adult with HIV infection.

Sample share makes this clonotype medium-sized. The chain combines TRBV10-2 with TRBJ1-1; 7 nucleotides agree with TRBD1. The CDR3 has 14 residues. Per germline, CDR1 WSHSY and CDR2 SAAADI. V lost 5 bases to trimming and J lost 0 bases; unmatched junction nucleotides: 3. Here the CDR3 reads CASSRQGMNTEAFF. CDR3 bases: TGCGCCAGCAGTCGACAGGGAATGAACACTGAAGCTTTCTTT.

By proportion, this clonotype is medium-sized (0.01 to 0.1%). The genes are TRBV19 and TRBJ1-2, with 9 nucleotides matching TRBD1. Germline V lookup: CDR1 LNHDA, CDR2 SQIVND (reference sequence). This CDR3 is 13 amino acids long. Trimming removed 6 bases from V and 4 bases from J; junction bases left unmatched: 3. CDR3 protein: CASRDRGSYGYTF. CDR3 sequence (DNA): TGTGCCAGTAGGGACAGGGGTTCCTATGGCTACACCTTC.

This clonotype is termed medium-sized. This sequence joins TRBV7-2 and TRBJ2-3; D is possibly TRBD1 (6 bases). Between the trimmed V and J ends, which lost 9 bases and 9 bases, there was a span of 25 bases. Per germline, CDR1 SGHTA and CDR2 FQGNSA. The CDR3 totals 15 residues. CDR3 loop: CASSAGTIVGETQYF. In DNA, the CDR3 is TGTGCCAGTTCCGCCGGGACAATCGTAGGGGAGACGCAGTATTTT.

This clonotype has more than one count but fewer than ten. CDR3 nucleotide sequence: TGTGCCAGCAGTTTCGATTTATACCCCCTCAATGAGCAGTTCTTC. It translates to CASSFDLYPLNEQFF. The chain employs TRBV12-3 or TRBV12-4 and TRBJ2-1; D uncertain. CDR3 length: 15 amino acids. V dropped 3 bases and J dropped 6 bases, with 15 bases sitting between them.

The genes are TRBV14 and TRBJ2-7; D perhaps matches TRBD2 (5 bases). With 2 bases removed from V and 9 bases from J, the gap between germline ends came to 14 bases. Germline loops: CDR1 SGHDN, CDR2 FVKESK. This CDR3 comprises 13 residues. The DNA of the CDR3 is TGTGCCAGCAGCCAATATCTCGAGGGTTTGCAGTACTTC. Its translation: CASSQYLEGLQYF.

This clonotype qualifies as medium-sized (0.01 to 0.1%). The chain's CDR3 is CASSWLTSGGGTDTQYF. CDR3 DNA sequence: TGTGCCAGCAGCTGGCTTACTAGCGGGGGTGGCACAGATACGCAGTATTTT. V usage is TRBV11-2 and J usage is TRBJ2-3, with 11 positions matching TRBD2. This CDR3 has 17 amino acids. The V segment lost 4 bases and the J segment 1 base; nucleotides outside the gene matches: 7. CDR1 and CDR2 from the germline V gene are SGHAT and FQNNGV.

Ten or more counts support this clonotype. The rearrangement uses TRBV9 and TRBJ2-5, with D perhaps TRBD1 (6 bases). The CDR3 length is 16 residues. The germline CDR1 and CDR2 sequences are SGDLS and YYNGEE. V lost 0 bases and J lost 2, with 14 bases in between. CDR3 sequence reads: CASSVDQGLGQETQYF. The DNA for the CDR3 is TGTGCCAGCAGCGTAGATCAGGGGCTGGGGCAAGAGACCCAGTACTTC.

By its share, this clonotype is medium-sized. The J gene is TRBJ2-5, the V gene TRBV7-9; maybe TRBD2 (5 bases). Germline-derived CDR1 and CDR2 are SEHNR and FQNEAQ (reference sequence). The CDR3 sequence is 13 residues long. Trimming removed 7 bases from V and 3 bases from J, with 12 bases in between. CDR3 coding DNA: TGTGCCAGCACCACCGACGGGAAAGAGACCCAGTACTTC. Its translation is CASTTDGKETQYF.

Many counts were recorded for this clonotype. The rearrangement joins TRBV6-5 to TRBJ1-5; 7 nucleotides line up with TRBD1. Unmatched junction bases numbered 4, after V lost 4 bases and J lost 4 bases. The CDR3 has 14 amino acids. CDR1 and CDR2 from the germline V gene are MNHEY and SVGAGI. The CDR3 nucleotides read TGTGCCAGCAGTTCGACAGGGACAAATCAGCCCCAGCATTTT. It translates to CASSSTGTNQPQHF.

The rearrangement joins TRBV13 to TRBJ2-1; no reliable D call. Germline V gene data show CDR1 as PRHDT and CDR2 as FYEKMQ (reference sequence). This CDR3 region has 14 residues. V lost 2 bases and J lost 1, with 6 bases in between. The CDR3 loop reads CASSLPSSYNEQFF. Written as DNA, the CDR3 is TGTGCCAGCAGCTTACCTAGTTCCTACAATGAGCAGTTCTTC.

The table lists this clonotype with many counts. The genes are TRBV19 and TRBJ2-3, with 7 bases identical to TRBD2. Trimming took 3 bases from V and 1 from J; bases not matched to a gene: 10. This CDR3 has 17 amino acids. Germline V lookup: CDR1 LNHDA, CDR2 SQIVND (reference sequence). CDR3 protein: CASSICGSHYCTDTQYF. CDR3 DNA: TGTGCCAGTAGTATTTGCGGGAGCCACTATTGCACAGATACGCAGTATTTT.

This clonotype is medium-sized (0.01 to 0.1%) by share. The rearrangement uses TRBV9 and TRBJ2-1; TRBD2 matches 9 bases. The CDR3 length is 12 residues. Germline loops: CDR1 SGDLS, CDR2 YYNGEE. Germline trimming cut 3 bases from V and 15 bases from J; bases unmatched to any gene: 7. CDR3 protein: CASSEPSGKLFF. The CDR3 DNA sequence: TGTGCCAGCAGCGAACCTAGCGGGAAGCTGTTCTTC.

This rearrangement joins TRBV7-9 to TRBJ2-3; TRBD2 matches at 9 bases. This CDR3 region has 14 residues. The junction had 6 bases not matched to a gene; V was cut back by 7 bases and J by 4 bases. The V gene's germline CDR1 is SEHNR and CDR2 FQNEAQ (reference sequence). The DNA for the CDR3 is TGTGCCAGCAACGCGGGAGGGATCCCAGATACGCAGTATTTT. It specifies CASNAGGIPDTQYF.

By share, this clonotype counts as medium-sized. V usage is TRBV12-3 or TRBV12-4 and J usage is TRBJ2-3, with 8 bases fitting TRBD1. V was clipped by 6 bases and J by 5 bases; unmatched bases: 10. This CDR3 spans 15 amino acids. The CDR3 bases are TGTGCCAGCAGGGCACAGGGGGTAGGTGGAGATACGCAGTATTTT. This sequence encodes CASRAQGVGGDTQYF.

Many counts were recorded for this clonotype. This chain joins TRBV19 and TRBJ2-3; D gene unclear. V dropped 3 bases and J dropped 5 bases, with 15 bases sitting between them. Germline-derived CDR1 and CDR2 are LNHDA and SQIVND (reference sequence). This CDR3 contains 15 residues. The CDR3 bases are TGTGCCAGTAGTATGCCGGTGTCCCGCGGAGATACGCAGTATTTT. Translation: CASSMPVSRGDTQYF.

By frequency in the sample, this clonotype is medium-sized. The gene calls are TRBV3-1 and TRBJ2-7, with TRBD2 matching 12 bases. The CDR3 is 18 residues long. Trimming removed 4 bases from V and 4 bases from J; junction bases left unmatched: 14. Germline V CDR1 and CDR2: LGHDT, YNNKEL (reference sequence). The CDR3 bases are TGTGCCAGCAGCCCGAAGGCCACAGTGACTAGCGGGGGTTACGAGCAGTACGTC. It is translated as CASSPKATVTSGGYEQYV.

This clonotype has a count of ten or more. The chain combines TRBV4-1 with TRBJ1-1; D may be TRBD1 (5 bases). Per germline, CDR1 MGHRA and CDR2 YSYEKL. The CDR3 consists of 15 residues. V shed 1 base and J shed 4 bases, with 13 bases lying between them. CDR3 in amino acids: CASSQGGLGGTEAFF. For the CDR3, the DNA is TGCGCCAGCAGCCAAGGTGGTTTGGGGGGCACTGAAGCTTTCTTT.

J is TRBJ2-2 and V is TRBV7-3; D may be TRBD1 or TRBD2 (7 bases each). The V gene lost 4 bases and the J gene lost 3 bases, with 12 bases spanning the gap. This CDR3 spans 15 amino acids. CDR1 is SGHTA, CDR2 FQGTGA, per germline. As DNA, the CDR3 is TGTGCCAGCAGCTCCTCAGGGGGGGACACCGGGGAGCTGTTTTTT. The encoded protein is CASSSSGGDTGELFF.

This clonotype ranks as medium-sized. The rearrangement links TRBV7-3 to TRBJ2-5, with 13 positions matching TRBD2. V trimming: 5 bases; J trimming: 3 bases; junction bases outside the gene matches: 3. Germline CDR1 is SGHTA and CDR2 is FQGTGA. The CDR3 sequence is 15 residues long. This chain's CDR3 is CASSPGLAGKETQYF. DNA of the CDR3: TGTGCCAGCAGCCCGGGACTAGCGGGGAAAGAGACCCAGTACTTC.

Relative to its sample, this clonotype is medium-sized. This chain connects TRBV10-1 to TRBJ2-3, with D hard to call. The germline CDR1 and CDR2 sequences are WNHNN and SYGVQD (reference sequence). This CDR3 is 14 amino acids long. V was trimmed by 3 bases and J by 0 bases, leaving 7 bases between them. The CDR3 DNA sequence: TGCGCCAGCAGTGAAGGCACGAGCACAGATACGCAGTATTTT. Protein: CASSEGTSTDTQYF.

V and J are TRBV19 and TRBJ1-1; 8 bases are a match to TRBD1. Germline CDR1 reads LNHDA; CDR2 reads SQIVND (reference sequence). The CDR3 is 17 amino acids. The ends lost 5 bases at V and 0 bases at J; junction bases unmatched: 11. CDR3 in DNA: TGTGCCAGTAGTGAGGGGACAGGCATTCACATGAACACTGAAGCTTTCTTT. It specifies CASSEGTGIHMNTEAFF.